This is a list of T cell receptor beta chains from one sample in a study of vaccination and CD4 T cells after COVID-19. These receptors have no identified antigens. TCRdb re-called the PCR reads through MiXCR, storing one row per CDR3 protein. The sample includes about 15,000 distinct CDR3 sequences, approximately 40% seen only once; the top ten take around 5.2%. Sequencing was performed on CD4+ T cells from blood, cultured in vitro, taken before SARS-CoV-2 vaccination. The receptors originated from a human donor who had recovered from COVID-19. Both conserved end residues are part of each CDR3. Fields, in order: D gene, V gene, J gene, clone size, CDR3 DNA, CDR3 protein. D genes are given only for firm matches. Size tells how often a clone was seen (once, few, many) or the class of an expanded clone, and some rows leave it out.

NA	TRBV7-9	TRBJ2-7	NA	TGTGCCAGCAGCCCAGCAGGGGGGGCAGGGCTCTGGAACGAGCAGTACTTC	CASSPAGGAGLWNEQYF
TRBD1	TRBV12-3/TRBV12-4	TRBJ1-1	NA	TGTGCCAGCAGTTTCTCCTCCGGGACAGGGAGCACTGAAGCTTTCTTT	CASSFSSGTGSTEAFF
NA	TRBV6-5	TRBJ2-1	NA	TGTGCCAGCAGTTACTCGCCCTCCGAGGGGCAGTTCTTC	CASSYSPSEGQFF
NA	TRBV28	TRBJ2-5	medium-sized	TGTGCCAGCAGTTTAGTTCTTGCGGGCCGAAACCAAGAGACCCAGTACTTC	CASSLVLAGRNQETQYF
NA	TRBV20-1	TRBJ2-7	NA	TGCAGTGGGCTGGACGGGAGCTCCTACGAGCAGTACTTC	CSGLDGSSYEQYF
NA	TRBV5-6	TRBJ1-1	few	TGTGCCAGCAGCAAAAGCAGGGCGGTGGTTGTTGAAGCTTTCTTT	CASSKSRAVVVEAFF
NA	TRBV2	TRBJ2-1	NA	TGTGCCAGCAGTGAAGGACAGAATGAGCAGTTCTTC	CASSEGQNEQFF
NA	TRBV9	TRBJ2-3	NA	TGTGCCAGCAGCGTAGATATTGGGGATACGCAGTATTTT	CASSVDIGDTQYF
NA	TRBV19	TRBJ2-2	NA	TGTGCCAGTAGTTCAGGGTTTGTTACCGGGGAGCTGTTTTTT	CASSSGFVTGELFF
NA	TRBV6-1	TRBJ1-2	NA	TGTGCCAGCAGTGAAGCATCGGGGGGCGCTGGCTATGGCTACACCTTC	CASSEASGGAGYGYTF
NA	TRBV6-2/TRBV6-3	TRBJ1-1	NA	TGTGCCAGCAGTGGGAAACTCAGGGGAGCTGAAGCTTTCTTT	CASSGKLRGAEAFF
TRBD2	TRBV24-1	TRBJ2-2	NA	TGTGCCACCAGTGATTGGGGGACTAGCGGGAGATTTGTCACCGGGGAGCTGTTTTTT	CATSDWGTSGRFVTGELFF
NA	TRBV10-3	TRBJ1-1	NA	TGTGCCATCAGTGAGGAGAGGCGCCTCCTAGGGGGAGGCATGGGCACTGAAGCTTTCTTT	CAISEERRLLGGGMGTEAFF
NA	TRBV19	TRBJ1-5	few	TGTGCCAGTAGTATAGACCTTGGGGGGGTAAGCAATCAGCCCCAGCATTTT	CASSIDLGGVSNQPQHF
NA	TRBV7-2	TRBJ2-7	NA	TGTGCCAGCAGCCCAGGGGTCAGCCCAGAGCAGTACTTC	CASSPGVSPEQYF
NA	TRBV7-6	TRBJ2-7	NA	TGTGCCAGCAGCGCACCGGGGACCTACGAGCAGTACTTC	CASSAPGTYEQYF
TRBD2	TRBV6-2/TRBV6-3	TRBJ2-5	few	TGTGCCAGCAGGGAACTACTAGCGGGGCGGCCCAAGGAGACCCAGTACTTC	CASRELLAGRPKETQYF
NA	TRBV2	TRBJ1-6	few	TGTGCCACCGAGAGCTCCTATAATTCACCCCTCCACTTT	CATESSYNSPLHF
NA	TRBV5-8	TRBJ1-2	NA	TGTGCCAGCAGTCGAAAGGGGAGGAGCTATGGCTACACCTTC	CASSRKGRSYGYTF
NA	TRBV30	TRBJ1-1	NA	TGTGCCTGGAGTACAGAGAACACTGAAGCTTTCTTT	CAWSTENTEAFF
TRBD1	TRBV6-2/TRBV6-3	TRBJ1-1	few	TGTGCCAGCAGTTTCGACAGGGCCAAAGCTTTCTTT	CASSFDRAKAFF
NA	TRBV7-9	TRBJ1-2	few	TGTGCCAGCAGCTTAGAGTCAGCTAACTATGGCTACACCTTC	CASSLESANYGYTF
TRBD2	TRBV7-2	TRBJ2-5	few	TGTGCCAGCAGCTTAGCGACAGGACTAGCGCGTCAAGAGACCCAGTACTTC	CASSLATGLARQETQYF
TRBD2	TRBV11-2	TRBJ2-7	NA	TGTGCCAGCAGCAGAGCGACTAGCGCGTACTACGAGCAGTACTTC	CASSRATSAYYEQYF
NA	TRBV7-6	TRBJ2-1	few	TGTGCCAGCAGCCCCCTGGCCTCCAATGAGCAGTTCTTC	CASSPLASNEQFF
TRBD2	TRBV6-1	TRBJ2-1	few	TGTGCCAGCAGTGAACGGCCTAGCGGGAGTAATGAGCAGTTCTTC	CASSERPSGSNEQFF
NA	TRBV20-1	TRBJ1-5	NA	TGCAGTGCCCTAGAGAATGCTGGAATAAATCAGCCCCAGCATTTT	CSALENAGINQPQHF
TRBD2	TRBV20-1	TRBJ2-1	few	TGCAGTGTTCCGGGACTAGCCCCCTACAATGAGCAGTTCTTC	CSVPGLAPYNEQFF
NA	TRBV27	TRBJ2-4	NA	TGTGCCAGCAGTTCCACCGAAAACATTCAGTACTTC	CASSSTENIQYF
NA	TRBV20-1	TRBJ2-1	few	TGCAGTGCTAGACGCGTTCCGGGGGCTAGCGGCAATTACAATGAGCAGTTCTTC	CSARRVPGASGNYNEQFF
TRBD2	TRBV7-9	TRBJ2-7	NA	TGTGCCAGCAGCTCCGGGACTAGCGGGGAATCCTACGAGCAGTACTTC	CASSSGTSGESYEQYF
TRBD1	TRBV6-1	TRBJ1-1	NA	TGTGCCAGCAGGCGGACAGGGGCCCTGAACACTGAAGCTTTCTTT	CASRRTGALNTEAFF
TRBD1	TRBV12-3/TRBV12-4	TRBJ1-5	NA	TGTGCCAGCAGTTTAGCGGTGGGACAGGGTAGCAATCAGCCCCAGCATTTT	CASSLAVGQGSNQPQHF
NA	TRBV30	TRBJ1-2	once	TGTGCCTGGAGTGTGACAGGCCGGGAAAACTATGGCTACACCTTC	CAWSVTGRENYGYTF
NA	TRBV7-3	TRBJ2-3	large	TGTGCCAGCAGCTTACCGGGTTCAGATACGCAGTATTTT	CASSLPGSDTQYF
NA	TRBV15	TRBJ2-2	NA	TGTGCCACCAGCAGAGACAGGGTCGCCGGGGAGCTGTTTTTT	CATSRDRVAGELFF
TRBD1	TRBV7-8	TRBJ1-2	few	TGTGCCAGCAGCTTCCCGGGACAGGGGGCTGTTGGCTACACCTTC	CASSFPGQGAVGYTF
TRBD1	TRBV7-2	TRBJ1-2	few	TGTGCCAGCAGCTTAGACAGGACAGGGGGCCGATATGGCTACACCTTC	CASSLDRTGGRYGYTF
NA	TRBV7-6	TRBJ1-5	NA	TGTGCCAGCAGCCTATTTATCGGGCCTTCCAATCAGCCCCAGCATTTT	CASSLFIGPSNQPQHF
NA	TRBV19	TRBJ2-5	few	TGTGCCAGTAGTCATAGACAGTTACGGGAGACCCAGTACTTC	CASSHRQLRETQYF
TRBD1	TRBV6-1	TRBJ2-5	NA	TGTGCCAGCAGTCAGACAGGGGGCGGGGAGACCCAGTACTTC	CASSQTGGGETQYF
TRBD1	TRBV10-3	TRBJ2-3	NA	TGTGCCATCAGGACAGGGGGAGATACGCAGTATTTT	CAIRTGGDTQYF
NA	TRBV4-1	TRBJ1-6	NA	TGCGCCAGCAGCCAATCCCCAGGGACCTATAATTCACCCCTCCACTTT	CASSQSPGTYNSPLHF
NA	TRBV20-1	TRBJ1-2	NA	TGCAGTGTTCCAAGGGCCAGGGAAGACACCTTC	CSVPRAREDTF